This is a list of T cell receptor beta chains from one sample in a study of OX40 agonist ivuxolimab in advanced cancers. Data came from immunoSEQ multiplex PCR; TCRdb stores just in-frame clones and leaves some out. The sample has 50,000 or so clones, roughly 90% seen once. The starting material was CD4+ or CD8+ T cells sorted from blood, obtained in a trial of the OX40 agonist ivuxolimab. These receptors all come from an adult with an advanced solid tumor such as melanoma, head and neck, liver or kidney cancer. Each CDR3 is given with its conserved first and last residue. D genes are given only for firm matches. A clone size is listed for some rows: how often the clone was seen (once, few, many), or a class if it is expanded.

D: TRBD1
size: -
V: TRBV19
J: TRBJ1-5
DNA: TGTGCCAGCACACCCCAAGGAACAGGGGGCACGCCCCAGCATTTT
CDR3: CASTPQGTGGTPQHF

D: -
size: medium-sized
V: TRBV6-1
J: TRBJ2-2
DNA: TGTGCCAGCAGTGATTTACCCCCTCGGGCCGGGGAGCTGTTTTTT
CDR3: CASSDLPPRAGELFF

D: -
size: -
V: TRBV2
J: TRBJ2-7
DNA: TGTGCCAGCAGTGCCGGGCCCTACGAGCAGTACTTC
CDR3: CASSAGPYEQYF

D: -
size: -
V: TRBV28
J: TRBJ2-7
DNA: TGTGCCAGCGGAAGAAACGACGAGCAGTACTTC
CDR3: CASGRNDEQYF

D: -
size: -
V: TRBV2
J: TRBJ2-7
DNA: TGTGCCAGCAGTGGAGAGGGCTACGAGCAGTACTTC
CDR3: CASSGEGYEQYF

D: -
size: -
V: TRBV25-1
J: TRBJ2-1
DNA: TGTGCCAGCAGGAGGGGCGTCAATGAGCAGTTCTTC
CDR3: CASRRGVNEQFF

D: -
size: -
V: TRBV19
J: TRBJ2-7
DNA: TGTGCCAGTTCGGACAGAAACTCCTACGAGCAGTACTTC
CDR3: CASSDRNSYEQYF

D: TRBD2
size: -
V: TRBV5-1
J: TRBJ2-3
DNA: TGCGCCAGCAGCTCTAGCGGGAGGGCCGTCGGGGGCACAGATACGCAGTATTTT
CDR3: CASSSSGRAVGGTDTQYF

D: -
size: -
V: TRBV19
J: TRBJ1-2
DNA: TGTGCCAGTAGTATACGTCAGGGTCATGGCTACACCTTC
CDR3: CASSIRQGHGYTF

D: -
size: -
V: TRBV7-2
J: TRBJ2-7
DNA: TGTGCCAGCAGCTTACCAGGGATCTACGAGCAGTACTTC
CDR3: CASSLPGIYEQYF

D: -
size: -
V: TRBV2
J: TRBJ2-7
DNA: TGTGCCAGCAGTGAGACCGAGCAGTACTTC
CDR3: CASSETEQYF

D: TRBD2
size: few
V: TRBV19
J: TRBJ2-1
DNA: TGTGCCAGTAGTATAAGGGGGACTAGCGGGAGGAATGAGCAGTTCTTC
CDR3: CASSIRGTSGRNEQFF

D: TRBD1
size: -
V: TRBV7-9
J: TRBJ1-1
DNA: TGTGCCAGCAGCCCGACAGGGGGCTGGTACACTGAAGCTTTCTTT
CDR3: CASSPTGGWYTEAFF

D: TRBD2
size: -
V: TRBV10-1
J: TRBJ2-7
DNA: TGCGCCAGCAGTGAGTCCTTGGGAGGGTACGAGCAGTACTTC
CDR3: CASSESLGGYEQYF

D: -
size: -
V: TRBV5-1
J: TRBJ1-1
DNA: TGCGCCAGCAGCTCCCGGCCCCTAGCAAACACTGAAGCTTTCTTT
CDR3: CASSSRPLANTEAFF

D: -
size: -
V: TRBV5-4
J: TRBJ1-5
DNA: TGTGCCAGCAGCTTCCACTTCCGGCCGTGCAATCAGCCCCAGCATTTT
CDR3: CASSFHFRPCNQPQHF

D: TRBD1
size: -
V: TRBV19
J: TRBJ2-1
DNA: TGTGCCAGTAGTATGCAGGGGGCGGATGAGCAGTTCTTC
CDR3: CASSMQGADEQFF

D: -
size: -
V: TRBV7-9
J: TRBJ1-3
DNA: TGTGCCAGCAGTCAACTTCCCCGAGGGGCTGGAAACACCATATATTTT
CDR3: CASSQLPRGAGNTIYF

D: TRBD1
size: -
V: TRBV11-2
J: TRBJ1-2
DNA: TGTGCCAGCAGCTTAGAGGCAGGGGGCGTTGGTGGCTACACCTTC
CDR3: CASSLEAGGVGGYTF

D: -
size: -
V: TRBV28
J: TRBJ2-3
DNA: TGTGCCAGCAGTCCCCTGGGGGGGGCTAGCACAGATACGCAGTATTTT
CDR3: CASSPLGGASTDTQYF

D: -
size: -
V: TRBV5-1
J: TRBJ1-5
DNA: TGCGCCAGCAGCTCCCAGAGTAATCAGCCCCAGCATTTT
CDR3: CASSSQSNQPQHF

D: TRBD1
size: -
V: TRBV2
J: TRBJ2-7
DNA: TGTGCCAGCAGTGAGGACAGGATCGCCTACGAGCAGTACTTC
CDR3: CASSEDRIAYEQYF

D: TRBD1
size: -
V: TRBV28
J: TRBJ1-2
DNA: TGTGCCAGCAGCCGACAGGGGGCCAGACTAAACTATGGCTACACCTTC
CDR3: CASSRQGARLNYGYTF

D: -
size: -
V: TRBV5-8
J: TRBJ1-2
DNA: TGTGCCAGCAGCTTGGGTGAAAGGGTTACTGGCTACACCTTC
CDR3: CASSLGERVTGYTF

D: TRBD1
size: -
V: TRBV30
J: TRBJ1-2
DNA: TGTGCCTGGACCGAATTGGGGACAGGCTCCCGATCCGGGGGGACCTTC
CDR3: CAWTELGTGSRSGGTF

D: -
size: -
V: TRBV6-1
J: TRBJ2-7
DNA: TGTGCCAGCAGCTGGGACTCCCGGGGAGCCGAGCAGTACTTC
CDR3: CASSWDSRGAEQYF

D: -
size: -
V: TRBV2
J: TRBJ2-1
DNA: TGTGCCAGCTCGCGAGGGTTCAATGAGCAGTTCTTC
CDR3: CASSRGFNEQFF

D: TRBD2
size: -
V: TRBV5-6
J: TRBJ2-3
DNA: TGTGCCAGCAGCGGGGGACTAGCGGGGGCTTTTAGCACAGATACGCAGTATTTT
CDR3: CASSGGLAGAFSTDTQYF

D: TRBD2
size: once
V: TRBV5-6
J: TRBJ2-3
DNA: TGTGCCAGCAGCCCGGGGCTAGCGGTCACACATACGCAGTATTTT
CDR3: CASSPGLAVTHTQYF

D: -
size: -
V: TRBV2
J: TRBJ1-2
DNA: TGTGCCAGCAGTGAAGGAGACGGGTGGTACGGCTACACCTTC
CDR3: CASSEGDGWYGYTF

D: -
size: -
V: TRBV30
J: TRBJ2-4
DNA: TGTGCCTGGAGCCGGGGAGGCTCGCGTCAGTACTTC
CDR3: CAWSRGGSRQYF

D: -
size: -
V: TRBV7-3
J: TRBJ2-1
DNA: TGTGCCAGCAGCTCACTGTCGGCTAGCTCCTACAATGAGCAGTTCTTC
CDR3: CASSSLSASSYNEQFF

D: TRBD2
size: -
V: TRBV5-4
J: TRBJ2-3
DNA: TGTGCCAGCAGCTACCTAGCGGGTACGGGTACAGATACGCAGTATTTT
CDR3: CASSYLAGTGTDTQYF

D: -
size: -
V: TRBV5-1
J: TRBJ2-7
DNA: TGCGCCAGCACCTCTAGGGCGGACGGCTCTTACGAGCAGTACTTC
CDR3: CASTSRADGSYEQYF

D: -
size: -
V: TRBV2
J: TRBJ2-4
DNA: TGTGCCAGCAGTGAAGTCCTAGCCAAAAACATTCAGTACTTC
CDR3: CASSEVLAKNIQYF

D: TRBD1
size: once
V: TRBV6-4
J: TRBJ2-5
DNA: TGTGCCAGCGCCGGAGACAGGGACCAAGAGACCCAGTACTTC
CDR3: CASAGDRDQETQYF

D: -
size: once
V: TRBV5-1
J: TRBJ2-2
DNA: TGCGCCAGCAGCTTAACTAGCCGAGGCGGGGAGCTGTTTTTT
CDR3: CASSLTSRGGELFF

D: -
size: -
V: TRBV28
J: TRBJ2-4
DNA: TGTGCCAGCAGTTCATTAGGCTCTCGACTGCAACTAGCCAAAAACATTCAGTACTTC
CDR3: CASSSLGSRLQLAKNIQYF

D: -
size: -
V: TRBV29-1
J: TRBJ2-2
DNA: TGCAGCGTTGAAGTCGGCGGGAAGAACACCGGGGAGCTGTTTTTT
CDR3: CSVEVGGKNTGELFF

D: TRBD2
size: -
V: TRBV7-7
J: TRBJ2-3
DNA: TGTGCTAGCAGCCCGGGACTAGCGGTTACAGATACGCAGTATTTT
CDR3: CASSPGLAVTDTQYF

D: TRBD2
size: -
V: TRBV30
J: TRBJ2-2
DNA: TGTGCCTGGACTCGGCTAGCGGGACCCACCGGGGAGCTGTTTTTT
CDR3: CAWTRLAGPTGELFF

D: -
size: once
V: TRBV2
J: TRBJ2-1
DNA: TGTGCCAGCAGTGAAGTTCGGGGAGGCCTCTACAATGAGCAGTTCTTC
CDR3: CASSEVRGGLYNEQFF

D: -
size: once
V: TRBV5-4
J: TRBJ2-4
DNA: TGTGCCAGCAGCTTGGACCCGGGGCCTGAAAACATTCAGTACTTC
CDR3: CASSLDPGPENIQYF

D: TRBD2
size: once
V: TRBV11-3
J: TRBJ2-7
DNA: TGTGCCAGCAGCTTAGGACTAGCGGGGACCTCCTACGAGCAGTACTTC
CDR3: CASSLGLAGTSYEQYF

D: -
size: -
V: TRBV5-4
J: TRBJ2-1
DNA: TGTGCCAGCAGCTTGGGACTTCCGGTGGGGGAGCAGTTCTTC
CDR3: CASSLGLPVGEQFF

D: -
size: once
V: TRBV7-9
J: TRBJ2-7
DNA: TGTGCCAGCAGCTTAGCAGGGGGGGGCAGGGAGCAGTACTTC
CDR3: CASSLAGGGREQYF

D: -
size: -
V: TRBV7-9
J: TRBJ2-5
DNA: TGTGCCAGCAGCTTACGCCAAGAGACCCAGTACTTC
CDR3: CASSLRQETQYF

D: -
size: -
V: TRBV7-2
J: TRBJ1-2
DNA: TGTGCCAGCAGCTCCCGGGGTGGCTACACCTTC
CDR3: CASSSRGGYTF

D: TRBD2
size: -
V: TRBV9
J: TRBJ2-5
DNA: TGTGCCAGCAGCGTCGACATCGGTGCGGGAGTTGGAGAGACCCAGTACTTC
CDR3: CASSVDIGAGVGETQYF

D: TRBD1
size: -
V: TRBV2
J: TRBJ2-3
DNA: TGTGCCACCAGGGACAGGGGGCAGACAGATACGCAGTATTTT
CDR3: CATRDRGQTDTQYF

D: TRBD1
size: -
V: TRBV11-3
J: TRBJ2-5
DNA: TGTGCCAGCAGCTCGGGACAGCTGTACCAAGAGACCCAGTACTTC
CDR3: CASSSGQLYQETQYF

D: TRBD1
size: -
V: TRBV13
J: TRBJ1-4
DNA: TGTGCCAGCAGCCTCCGGGACAGGGGGATTGAACTGTTTTTT
CDR3: CASSLRDRGIELFF